The clone carrying this TCR beta chain was seen only once. Its antigen is not known. The CDR3 spans 16 residues. The germline V and J ends were trimmed by 3 bases and 2 bases, with 15 bases remaining between them. Germline V gives CDR1 LGHNA, CDR2 YSLEER. This record belongs to a study of neoadjuvant anti-PD-1 for oral cavity cancer. Study at large: Patients mostly received three to four biweekly nivolumab doses at 3 mg/kg before surgery.

Time point noted: after neoadjuvant nivolumab, at surgical resection. Stage II-IVA oral cavity squamous cell carcinoma was new and untreated by systemic or radiation therapy. Study-level findings and limits: PBMC Gini-index clonality exceeded responders' in non-responders post-nivolumab.

Using immunoSEQ multiplex PCR, the repertoire was profiled, and TCRdb retains in-frame clones only, with some absent. The sample includes some 33,000 clones, about 77% of them seen just once. This sequence originates from a person aged 35 to 85 with oral cavity squamous cell carcinoma. The sample here was PBMCs, taken after nivolumab (anti-PD-1) treatment. The chain couples TRBV4-3 to TRBJ2-3; D unclear. As DNA, the CDR3 is TGCGCCAGCAGCCAGACCGGTGGACGGCTCACAGATACGCAGTATTTT. Translation gives CASSQTGGRLTDTQYF.